The present entry profiles one T cell receptor (beta chain) with its context. The antigen is not known. The junction does not match germline at one end; this may be a read error. Generated by immunoSEQ multiplex PCR, the TCRdb table keeps only in-frame clones and is missing some. The sample records some 64,000 clones, around 89% being singletons. This sample was included in a study of PD-1 blockade in classical Hodgkin lymphoma. This CDR3 contains 14 residues. The V gene's germline CDR1 is MNHNS and CDR2 SASEGT. Study observations and caveats: There was a significant rise in CD4+ TCR diversity by C4D1, with no such rise for CD8+. The drivers behind the repertoire differences, possibly disease activity or prior therapy, remain undefined.

There was relapse after autologous stem cell transplantation in every patient, and there was variation in brentuximab vedotin exposure. The receptor was isolated from a human donor with classical Hodgkin lymphoma. J is TRBJ2-7 and V is TRBV6-1, with D possibly being TRBD2 (6 bases). The sample consisted of peripheral blood mononuclear cells (PBMCs), taken at baseline. The CDR3 reads CASREGDSTYEQYF. The DNA for the CDR3 is TGTGCCAGCAGGGAAGGGGACTCCACCTACGAGCAGTACTTC.